The 17 T cell receptor beta chains listed next were all sequenced from one sample in a study of beta chain features in type 1 diabetes. Expressed TCRB transcripts were sequenced because the entire RNA isolate underwent reverse transcription. Sequenced by immunoSEQ multiplex PCR; TCRdb stores in-frame clones only, minus some. Here the sample spans about 240,000 clones, 25% to 35% being singletons. Sequencing used central memory CD4+ T cells from blood. The receptors come from a man under 40 in good health.

This clone was picked up a small number of times. The gene calls are TRBV15 and TRBJ1-4, with TRBD1 matching 11 bases. The CDR3 totals 16 residues. The ends lost 3 bases at V and 4 bases at J; junction bases unmatched: 4. The germline CDR1 and CDR2 sequences are LNHNV and YYDKDF (reference sequence). The CDR3 coding sequence is TGTGCCACCAGCAGCGGACAGGGGGCTTTTAATGAAAAACTGTTTTTT. This sequence encodes CATSSGQGAFNEKLFF. Full variable domain (missing parts from reference TRBV15 and TRBJ1-4): DAMVIQNPRYQVTQFGKPVTLSCSQTLNHNVMYWYQQKSSQAPKLLFHYYDKDFNNEADTPDNFQSRRPNTSFCFLDIRSPGLGDTAMYLCATSSGQGAFNEKLFFGSGTQLSVL.

This clone occurred a few times. V is TRBV29-1 and J is TRBJ1-2; 9 positions agree with TRBD1. The germline gives CDR1 SQVTM, CDR2 ANQGSEA. V was pared by 7 bases and J by 5 bases, with 2 bases of the junction left unmatched. The CDR3 sequence is 11 residues long. The CDR3 spells CSAGTGYGYTF. DNA for the CDR3: TGCAGCGCTGGGACAGGGTATGGCTACACCTTC.

This clone was seen repeatedly, ten times or more. The J gene is TRBJ2-7, the V gene TRBV5-1; 9 bases fit TRBD1. Germline V lookup: CDR1 SGHRS, CDR2 YFSETQ. The CDR3 totals 15 residues. V trimming: 2 bases; J trimming: 4 bases; junction bases outside the gene matches: 7. CDR3 sequence reads: CASSLAPGQGYEQYF. CDR3 nucleotides: TGCGCCAGCAGCTTAGCACCGGGACAGGGTTACGAGCAGTACTTC. Complete variable domain (other parts from reference TRBV5-1 and TRBJ2-7): KAGVTQTPRYLIKTRGQQVTLSCSPISGHRSVSWYQQTPGQGLQFLFEYFSETQRNKGNFPGRFSGRQFSNSRSEMNVSTLELGDSALYLCASSLAPGQGYEQYFGPGTRLTVT.

This clone was seen more than once but under ten times. CDR3 sequence (DNA): TGCGCCAGCAGACCACAGCGATGGGACAATCAGCCCCAGCATTTT. Translated, it gives CASRPQRWDNQPQHF. The chain uses TRBV23-1 and TRBJ1-5; no definite D call. TRBV23-1 is an ORF for which the function is uncertain. The ends were cut back, 6 bases at V and 3 bases at J, with 15 bases in the middle. The CDR3 runs 15 residues.

The chain carries TRBV29-1 and TRBJ2-3; D might be TRBD1 or TRBD2, each matching 6 bases. V dropped 4 bases and J dropped 1 base, with 18 bases sitting between them. Germline V CDR1 and CDR2: SQVTM, ANQGSEA. The CDR3 covers 16 residues. In DNA form, the CDR3 reads TGCAGCGTTGTAGGGATTGAGGGGGGCGGCACAGATACGCAGTATTTT. As protein: CSVVGIEGGGTDTQYF.

There are a few counts of this clone. The CDR3 DNA reads as TGTGCCTGGAGTGTATGGACAGTAGGTACTGAAGCTTTCTTT. Translated, it gives CAWSVWTVGTEAFF. The chain is built from TRBV30 and TRBJ1-1, with D possibly matching TRBD1 (6 bases). V gave up 0 bases and J gave up 5 bases, with 13 bases separating them. Looked up from germline, CDR1 is GTSNPN and CDR2 is SVGIG (reference sequence). This CDR3 is 14 amino acids long.

The genes are TRBV29-1 and TRBJ2-1; D unclear. This CDR3 is built from 11 residues. The V end lost 4 bases, the J end lost 4 bases, and 5 bases lay between the germline ends. Germline loops: CDR1 SQVTM, CDR2 ANQGSEA. CDR3: CSVGEYNEQFF. Written as DNA, the CDR3 is TGCAGCGTTGGGGAATACAATGAGCAGTTCTTC.

This clone turned up a few times. The CDR3 is CAWSVGIPGDRGRETQYF. The CDR3 bases are TGTGCCTGGAGTGTAGGCATTCCAGGGGACAGGGGGCGAGAGACCCAGTACTTC. This rearrangement joins TRBV30 to TRBJ2-5, with 12 positions matching TRBD1. Germline assignment: CDR1 GTSNPN and CDR2 SVGIG (reference sequence). The ends lost 0 bases at V and 4 bases at J; junction bases unmatched: 12. The length of the CDR3 is 18 residues.

The rearrangement links TRBV29-1 to TRBJ1-2; 7 bases align to TRBD1. The CDR3 consists of 15 residues. Germline V gene lookup returns CDR1 SQVTM and CDR2 ANQGSEA. The junction had 16 bases not matched to a gene; V was cut back by 5 bases and J by 7 bases. The CDR3 sequence is CSVPAPTGVGRGYTF. The CDR3, as DNA: TGCAGCGTTCCCGCACCTACAGGGGTGGGTCGTGGCTACACCTTC.

The table lists this clone with a few counts. The chain couples TRBV20-1 to TRBJ2-1; D unresolved. The CDR3 is 11 residues long. V shed 6 bases and J shed 10 bases, with 13 bases lying between them. Per germline, CDR1 DFQATT and CDR2 SNEGSKA (reference sequence). CDR3 protein: CSALQGQEQFF. The CDR3 DNA sequence: TGCAGTGCCTTGCAAGGTCAGGAGCAGTTCTTC.

This clone was picked up a small number of times. The V and J genes are TRBV30 and TRBJ2-1; the match to TRBD1 covers 8 bases. The CDR3 consists of 12 residues. The germline CDR1 and CDR2 sequences are GTSNPN and SVGIG (reference sequence). V trimming: 7 bases; J trimming: 6 bases; junction bases outside the gene matches: 5. CDR3 region: CAFDRGTNEQFF. CDR3 nucleotide sequence: TGTGCCTTCGACAGGGGTACCAATGAGCAGTTCTTC.

This clone occurred a few times. This chain joins TRBV29-1 and TRBJ2-1; TRBD1 matches at 8 bases. The CDR3 contains 12 residues. Germline assignment: CDR1 SQVTM and CDR2 ANQGSEA. The V segment lost 5 bases and the J segment 5 bases; nucleotides outside the gene matches: 2. CDR3: CSVNRGNNEQFF. In DNA form, the CDR3 reads TGCAGCGTTAACAGGGGGAACAATGAGCAGTTCTTC.

V usage is TRBV9 and J usage is TRBJ2-3, with D possibly matching TRBD2 (6 bases). This CDR3 is built from 14 residues. Trimming cost V 3 bases and J 7 bases, with 15 bases left between them. Per the germline V gene, CDR1 is SGDLS and CDR2 is YYNGEE. The DNA for the CDR3 is TGTGCCAGCAGCGCGGACTATAACATCAATACGCAGTATTTT. Protein: CASSADYNINTQYF.

This clone has only a few counts. The gene calls are TRBV15 and TRBJ1-1; D remains ambiguous. Germline-derived CDR1 and CDR2 are LNHNV and YYDKDF (reference sequence). The CDR3 is 11 amino acids. The V gene lost 6 bases and the J gene lost 2 bases, with 4 bases spanning the gap. The CDR3 loop is CATSFNTEAFF. The CDR3 bases are TGTGCCACCAGTTTCAACACTGAAGCTTTCTTT.

The chain employs TRBV28 and TRBJ2-7; D unresolved. Germline CDR1 MDHEN, CDR2 SYDVKM. V lost 3 bases, J lost 2 bases, and 14 bases lay in between. CDR3 length equals 15 residues. The CDR3 DNA is TGTGCCAGCAGTTTCTCACAGCCAGCGACCTACGAGCAGTACTTC. It encodes CASSFSQPATYEQYF.

This clone was found a few times. This chain links TRBV18 with TRBJ2-7; possible D gene TRBD2, 6 bases. This CDR3 spans 14 amino acids. The germline V gene has CDR1 KGHSH and CDR2 LQKENI. The germline V and J ends were trimmed by 5 bases and 3 bases, with 14 bases remaining between them. The CDR3 sequence is CASSRTGVNYEQYF. As DNA, the CDR3 is TGTGCCAGCTCAAGGACGGGAGTTAACTACGAGCAGTACTTC.

This chain links TRBV18 with TRBJ1-1, with D unresolved. The CDR3 is 15 residues long. Between the trimmed V and J ends, which lost 2 bases and 4 bases, there was a span of 14 bases. Germline CDR1 KGHSH, CDR2 LQKENI. CDR3 in amino acids: CASSPIVGPATEAFF. CDR3 in DNA: TGTGCCAGCTCACCAATTGTCGGGCCTGCCACTGAAGCTTTCTTT.